This TCR beta chain came from a study of CD8+CD57+ T cells in acquired aplastic anemia. The germline V gene has CDR1 WSHSY and CDR2 SAAADI. CDR3 size: 11 residues. Between the trimmed V and J ends, which lost 5 bases and 7 bases, there was a span of 6 bases. For CDR3 and TCR beta VDJ profiling, genomic DNA was the template used. TCRdb recomputed calls from the reads with MiXCR, one row per CDR3 protein. The repertoire holds around 190,000 distinct CDR3 sequences, with roughly half as singletons. This clonotype originated in a human donor in good health, serving as a control. Source material: sorted CD4+, CD8+, or CD8+CD57+ T cells (not recorded which) from PBMCs. The rearrangement joins TRBV10-2 to TRBJ2-1; D not certain. The CDR3 sequence is CASSHSNEQFF. CDR3 DNA sequence: TGCGCCAGCAGTCACTCGAATGAGCAGTTCTTC.